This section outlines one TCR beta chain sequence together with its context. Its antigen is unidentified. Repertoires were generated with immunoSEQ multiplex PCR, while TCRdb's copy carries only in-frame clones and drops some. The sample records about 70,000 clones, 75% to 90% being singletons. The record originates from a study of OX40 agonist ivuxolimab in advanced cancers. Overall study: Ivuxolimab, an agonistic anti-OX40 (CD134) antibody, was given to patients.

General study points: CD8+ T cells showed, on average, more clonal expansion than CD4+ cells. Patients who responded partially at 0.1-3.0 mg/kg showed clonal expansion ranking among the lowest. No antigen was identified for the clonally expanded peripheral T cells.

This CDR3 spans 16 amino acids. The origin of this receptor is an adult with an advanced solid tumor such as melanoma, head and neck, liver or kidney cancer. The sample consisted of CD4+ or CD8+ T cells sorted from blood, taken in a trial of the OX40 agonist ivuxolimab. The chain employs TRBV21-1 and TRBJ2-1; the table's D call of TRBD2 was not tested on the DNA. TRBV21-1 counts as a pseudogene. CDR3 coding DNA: TGTGCCAGCAGCCCCCCGGGGGGAAGATCCTACAATGAGCAGTTCTTC. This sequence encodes CASSPPGGRSYNEQFF.